This T cell receptor (beta chain) was identified in a study of T cells in localized non-small cell lung cancer. Regarding the study as a whole: Those with higher blood T cell density had longer overall survival. Exceeding tumor, uninvolved adjacent lung had the highest T cell clonality.

Data came from immunoSEQ multiplex PCR; TCRdb stores just in-frame clones and leaves some out. The sample contains 72,000 or so clones, approximately 87% of which appear only once. This clone has just a few counts. Its specificity is unknown. Germline V gene sequence: CDR1 MNHNS, CDR2 SASEGT. There are 13 residues in the CDR3. Trimming removed 1 base from V and 6 bases from J, with 7 bases in between. Source: peripheral blood, taken before any cancer treatment. The chain carries TRBV6-1 and TRBJ2-1; D ambiguous. The source is a male donor older than 55 with stage III squamous cell lung carcinoma. The CDR3 DNA reads TGTGCCAGCAGTGAAGTTAGGGCCAATGAGCAGTTCTTC. Amino acids: CASSEVRANEQFF.